A few counts support the clone carrying this T cell receptor (beta chain). This entry belongs to a study of early T cells in non-severe SARS-CoV-2 infection. TCRdb called the 5' RACE reads again in MiXCR, with one record for every CDR3 protein. The top ten clones hold roughly 6.5% of a sample with tens of thousands of distinct CDR3 sequences, around 15% of them seen once. Looked up from germline, CDR1 is SGHAT and CDR2 is FQNNGV. The germline V and J ends were trimmed by 7 bases and 0 bases, with 10 bases remaining between them. This CDR3 comprises 14 residues. Sequencing was carried out using whole blood. The receptor comes from an adult who was a healthcare worker with PCR-confirmed SARS-CoV-2 infection or an uninfected control (not recorded which). The chain joins TRBV11-2 to TRBJ2-4, with a weak D call TRBD1 (6 bases). CDR3 loop: CASTPGVAKNIQYF. Written as DNA, the CDR3 is TGTGCCAGCACCCCAGGGGTAGCCAAAAACATTCAGTACTTC.